This is a list of T cell receptor beta chains from one sample in a study of blood T cell repertoires in COVID-19. Libraries were prepared by immunoSEQ multiplex PCR; TCRdb keeps only in-frame clonotypes and omits some of them. The sample shows approximately 50,000 clones, more than 75% of them seen only once. The specimen was peripheral blood. All receptors derive from a human donor in a cohort sampled during active COVID-19. CDR3s include the opening cysteine and the closing phenylalanine or tryptophan. D genes are given only for firm matches. Size values are once, few and many counts, or a class for expanded clones, and some rows have none.

j_gene: TRBJ1-5; d_gene: TRBD1; v_gene: TRBV5-8; len: 15; abundance: NA; CDR3aa: CASSTDRIRGQPQHF; CDR3nt: TGTGCCAGCAGCACGGACAGGATTCGAGGTCAGCCCCAGCATTTT
j_gene: TRBJ2-1; d_gene: TRBD1; v_gene: TRBV30; len: 14; abundance: NA; CDR3aa: CAWRKTGTGNEQFF; CDR3nt: TGTGCCTGGAGAAAAACCGGGACAGGTAATGAGCAGTTCTTC
j_gene: TRBJ1-1; d_gene: NA; v_gene: TRBV30; len: 16; abundance: NA; CDR3aa: CAWSECTAGVDTEAFF; CDR3nt: TGTGCCTGGAGCGAATGTACAGCGGGTGTTGACACTGAAGCTTTCTTT
j_gene: TRBJ2-7; d_gene: TRBD1; v_gene: TRBV7-2; len: 17; abundance: NA; CDR3aa: CASSYAPSGTGGAGQYF; CDR3nt: TGTGCCAGCAGCTACGCACCCTCCGGGACAGGGGGCGCGGGGCAGTACTTC
j_gene: TRBJ2-1; d_gene: NA; v_gene: TRBV7-9; len: 15; abundance: NA; CDR3aa: CASSFRGAGGNEQFF; CDR3nt: TGTGCCAGCAGCTTCCGGGGGGCCGGGGGCAATGAGCAGTTCTTC
j_gene: TRBJ2-1; d_gene: NA; v_gene: TRBV18; len: 15; abundance: NA; CDR3aa: CASSPLLTRVNEQFF; CDR3nt: TGTGCCAGCTCACCACTCCTGACCCGGGTCAATGAGCAGTTCTTC
j_gene: TRBJ1-4; d_gene: NA; v_gene: TRBV5-1; len: 14; abundance: NA; CDR3aa: CASSLDGTNEKLFF; CDR3nt: TGCGCCAGCAGCTTGGACGGAACTAATGAAAAACTGTTTTTT
j_gene: TRBJ1-6; d_gene: NA; v_gene: TRBV7-2; len: 14; abundance: NA; CDR3aa: CASSPPGARSTLHF; CDR3nt: TGTGCCAGCAGCCCCCCAGGGGCCAGGTCCACCCTCCACTTT
j_gene: TRBJ1-2; d_gene: TRBD1; v_gene: TRBV3-1/TRBV3-2; len: 19; abundance: NA; CDR3aa: CASSQLPGQGAPRNYGYTF; CDR3nt: TGTGCCAGCAGCCAACTTCCGGGACAGGGGGCTCCTCGAAACTATGGCTACACCTTC
j_gene: TRBJ2-5; d_gene: TRBD2; v_gene: TRBV5-5; len: 14; abundance: NA; CDR3aa: CASSLVLAEETQYF; CDR3nt: TGTGCCAGCAGCTTGGTCCTAGCGGAAGAGACCCAGTACTTC
j_gene: TRBJ1-1; d_gene: NA; v_gene: TRBV5-5; len: 13; abundance: NA; CDR3aa: CASSLDSTTEAFF; CDR3nt: TGTGCCAGCAGCTTGGACTCAACCACTGAAGCTTTCTTT
j_gene: TRBJ2-2; d_gene: TRBD1; v_gene: TRBV5-1; len: 15; abundance: NA; CDR3aa: CASSAGQGAGGELFF; CDR3nt: TGCGCCAGCAGCGCGGGACAGGGGGCAGGTGGGGAGCTGTTTTTT
j_gene: TRBJ1-2; d_gene: NA; v_gene: TRBV15; len: 14; abundance: NA; CDR3aa: CATSPRAKNYGYTF; CDR3nt: TGTGCCACCAGCCCCCGCGCCAAAAACTATGGCTACACCTTC
j_gene: TRBJ1-3; d_gene: NA; v_gene: TRBV5-4; len: 14; abundance: NA; CDR3aa: CASSLELSGNTIYF; CDR3nt: TGTGCCAGCAGCTTGGAATTATCTGGAAACACCATATATTTT
j_gene: TRBJ1-2; d_gene: TRBD1; v_gene: TRBV6-5; len: 14; abundance: NA; CDR3aa: CASSSRGPGNGYTF; CDR3nt: TGTGCCAGCTCCTCTAGGGGGCCGGGGAATGGCTACACCTTC
j_gene: TRBJ2-3; d_gene: NA; v_gene: TRBV18; len: 15; abundance: NA; CDR3aa: CASSPIASLADTQYF; CDR3nt: TGTGCCAGCTCACCAATTGCTAGTTTGGCAGATACGCAGTATTTT
j_gene: TRBJ2-1; d_gene: TRBD1; v_gene: TRBV6-1; len: 15; abundance: NA; CDR3aa: CASSELGTGSSEQFF; CDR3nt: TGTGCCAGCAGTGAATTAGGGACAGGGTCAAGTGAGCAGTTCTTC
j_gene: TRBJ2-1; d_gene: TRBD2; v_gene: TRBV5-1; len: 16; abundance: NA; CDR3aa: CASTPEGLAVYNEQFF; CDR3nt: TGCGCCAGCACCCCCGAGGGACTAGCGGTCTACAATGAGCAGTTCTTC
j_gene: TRBJ2-7; d_gene: TRBD1; v_gene: TRBV7-8; len: 13; abundance: NA; CDR3aa: CASSKGQNYEQYF; CDR3nt: TGTGCCAGCAGTAAGGGACAGAACTACGAGCAGTACTTC
j_gene: TRBJ1-1; d_gene: TRBD1; v_gene: TRBV9; len: 16; abundance: NA; CDR3aa: CASSGGTGGARTEAFF; CDR3nt: TGTGCCAGCAGCGGAGGGACAGGGGGCGCAAGGACTGAAGCTTTCTTT
j_gene: TRBJ1-2; d_gene: TRBD1; v_gene: TRBV27; len: 13; abundance: NA; CDR3aa: CASSRQGNYGYTF; CDR3nt: TGTGCCAGCAGTAGACAGGGTAACTATGGCTACACCTTC
j_gene: TRBJ2-7; d_gene: TRBD1; v_gene: TRBV18; len: 14; abundance: NA; CDR3aa: CASSTDRVSYEQYF; CDR3nt: TGTGCCAGCTCGACGGACAGGGTGTCATACGAGCAGTACTTC
j_gene: TRBJ2-2; d_gene: TRBD1; v_gene: TRBV7-9; len: 15; abundance: few; CDR3aa: CASSSRDRNTGELFF; CDR3nt: TGTGCCAGCAGCTCCAGGGACAGGAACACCGGGGAGCTGTTTTTT
j_gene: TRBJ1-1; d_gene: NA; v_gene: TRBV4-2; len: 13; abundance: once; CDR3aa: CASSPHRDTEAFF; CDR3nt: TGTGCCAGCAGCCCCCACAGGGATACTGAAGCTTTCTTT
j_gene: TRBJ2-5; d_gene: TRBD1; v_gene: TRBV19; len: 14; abundance: NA; CDR3aa: CASSSTGGQETQYF; CDR3nt: TGTGCCAGTAGTAGCACAGGGGGCCAAGAGACCCAGTACTTC
j_gene: TRBJ1-2; d_gene: NA; v_gene: TRBV12-5; len: 15; abundance: NA; CDR3aa: CASGLVLGPGLGYTF; CDR3nt: TGTGCTAGTGGTTTGGTATTAGGGCCGGGACTGGGCTACACCTTC